This is a list of T cell receptor beta chains from one sample in a study of graft-versus-host responses after intestinal transplantation. TCRdb's table, derived via immunoSEQ multiplex PCR, lists solely in-frame clones and lacks some. The sample yields tens of thousands of clones, under 95% seen once. The source material was PBMCs, sampled about 120 days after intestinal transplantation. Source of these receptors: a human patient who received an intestinal transplant, so some T cells may come from the graft donor. Both conserved end residues are part of each CDR3. The order of the fields is CDR3 DNA, CDR3 protein, V gene, clone size, J gene, CDR3 length, D gene. D genes are given only for firm matches. Clone size is stated in some rows and not others, as once, few, many or a class when expanded.

TGTGCCAGTATCAGGGACCCGAACACTGAAGCTTTCTTT | CASIRDPNTEAFF | TRBV19 | . | TRBJ1-1 | 13 | .
TGTGCCAGCAATCCGGGGGGCGCGTATGGCTACACCTTC | CASNPGGAYGYTF | TRBV6-5 | . | TRBJ1-2 | 13 | .
TGTGCCAGCAGTTACCCACTAGCGGGAGAAGTTGAGCAGTTCTTC | CASSYPLAGEVEQFF | TRBV6-6 | once | TRBJ2-1 | 15 | TRBD2
TGCGCCAGCAGCTTGGTCGGGACACGGACCGTATATAATTCACCCCTCCACTTT | CASSLVGTRTVYNSPLHF | TRBV5-1 | . | TRBJ1-6 | 18 | .
TGTGCCAGCGGCGGGGACAGACACGAGCAGTACTTC | CASGGDRHEQYF | TRBV2 | . | TRBJ2-7 | 12 | .
TGTGCCAGCAGGACAGGGGTGATTGGTGAGCAGTACTTC | CASRTGVIGEQYF | TRBV5-4 | . | TRBJ2-7 | 13 | TRBD1
TGTGCCAGCAGCCTGGGGGGGGTCTACAATGAGCAGTTCTTC | CASSLGGVYNEQFF | TRBV6-5 | . | TRBJ2-1 | 14 | TRBD2
TGTGCCAGCAGCTCACGACAGAAACTCATGAACACTGAAGCTTTCTTT | CASSSRQKLMNTEAFF | TRBV11-3 | . | TRBJ1-1 | 16 | .
TGCGCCAGCAAGTGGGAAATAAACACTGAAGCTTTCTTT | CASKWEINTEAFF | TRBV5-1 | once | TRBJ1-1 | 13 | .
TGCAGCGTTGAAGGGGTAGAGGAAGAGACCCAGTACTTC | CSVEGVEEETQYF | TRBV29-1 | . | TRBJ2-5 | 13 | .
TGTGCTAGTGGTTTAGCTGGACCCAGTCCCCTCCACTTT | CASGLAGPSPLHF | TRBV12-5 | . | TRBJ1-6 | 13 | .
TGTGCCAGCAGCTTAGATTCTACGGGGGGCAGGTCGGCTTTCTTT | CASSLDSTGGRSAFF | TRBV7-2 | once | TRBJ1-1 | 15 | .
TGTGCCAGCGGGAAACACTACGAGCAGTACTTC | CASGKHYEQYF | TRBV27 | . | TRBJ2-7 | 11 | .
TGTGCCAGCAGGCCATACCCACAGGGAGCGAACGAGCAGTACTTC | CASRPYPQGANEQYF | TRBV5-6 | . | TRBJ2-7 | 15 | .
TGTGCCTGGAGTGCAGGGACAGGGGCCTACGAGCAGTACTTC | CAWSAGTGAYEQYF | TRBV30 | . | TRBJ2-7 | 14 | TRBD1
TGTGCCAGCAGCTTACCCGGCGCGTACAATGAGCAGTTCTTC | CASSLPGAYNEQFF | TRBV7-6 | . | TRBJ2-1 | 14 | .
TGTGCCAGCAGTCCGGGACAGGGGCAGTCTGGGGCCAACGTCCTGACTTTC | CASSPGQGQSGANVLTF | TRBV27 | . | TRBJ2-6 | 17 | TRBD1
TGTGCCAGCAGTTTTTTTCCCGGGACAGGGAACTATGGCTACACCTTC | CASSFFPGTGNYGYTF | TRBV27 | . | TRBJ1-2 | 16 | TRBD1
TGTGCCAGCAGCCCTCTGGGAGGACTGGAGCAGTTCTTC | CASSPLGGLEQFF | TRBV7-3 | . | TRBJ2-1 | 13 | .
TGTGCCAGTAGTACAAAGGGGGGCAGCTCCTACGAGCAGTACTTC | CASSTKGGSSYEQYF | TRBV19 | . | TRBJ2-7 | 15 | .
TGCGCCAGCAGCCCCAGGACTAGCGGGCGTAGCTCCTACGAGCAGTACTTC | CASSPRTSGRSSYEQYF | TRBV5-1 | . | TRBJ2-7 | 17 | TRBD2
TGCGCCAGCAGCTTCTGGCGGGAACCCACAGATACGCAGTATTTT | CASSFWREPTDTQYF | TRBV5-1 | . | TRBJ2-3 | 15 | .
TGTGCCAGTAGTATGGCGCTAGCGGGAGGTGGAGATACGCAGTATTTT | CASSMALAGGGDTQYF | TRBV19 | . | TRBJ2-3 | 16 | TRBD2
TGTGCCAGTAGTATAGGTGGACACTATGGCTACACCTTC | CASSIGGHYGYTF | TRBV19 | . | TRBJ1-2 | 13 | .
TGTGCCAGCAGCCCGCTAGCGGGGGGCCGCACAGATACGCAGTATTTT | CASSPLAGGRTDTQYF | TRBV27 | . | TRBJ2-3 | 16 | TRBD2
TGTGCCAGCAGCTTAGGGGACTATACGAACAATGAGCAGTTCTTC | CASSLGDYTNNEQFF | TRBV7-2 | . | TRBJ2-1 | 15 | TRBD2
TGTGCCAGCAGCCCCCGGGGGGGCAATCAGCCCCAGCATTTT | CASSPRGGNQPQHF | TRBV5-6 | . | TRBJ1-5 | 14 | .
TGTGCCACCAGCAGAGTACGGGGGTCCTACGAGCAGTACTTC | CATSRVRGSYEQYF | TRBV15 | . | TRBJ2-7 | 14 | .
TGTGCCAGCGGTGACGGGCCTAATGAAAAACTGTTTTTT | CASGDGPNEKLFF | TRBV28 | . | TRBJ1-4 | 13 | .
TGTGCCAGCAGCGGATACAGGGATGGTGGCTATGGCTACACCTTC | CASSGYRDGGYGYTF | TRBV9 | . | TRBJ1-2 | 15 | .
TGTGCCAGCAGGGAAAGCGGGATCCCTGTCTACGAGCAGTACTTC | CASRESGIPVYEQYF | TRBV6-1 | . | TRBJ2-7 | 15 | TRBD2
TGTGCCAGCAGCCTGAGGAGTTACTCTGGAAACACCATATATTTT | CASSLRSYSGNTIYF | TRBV5-4 | . | TRBJ1-3 | 15 | .
TGTGCCAGCAGTCCACCTTGGGGGGAGGGCTACAATGAGCAGTTCTTC | CASSPPWGEGYNEQFF | TRBV6-6 | . | TRBJ2-1 | 16 | TRBD2
TGTGCCAGCAGCTGGATGAACACTGAAGCTTTCTTT | CASSWMNTEAFF | TRBV5-5 | . | TRBJ1-1 | 12 | .
TGCGCCAGCAGCTTGGCCAGGGGCAACCAAGAGACCCAGTACTTC | CASSLARGNQETQYF | TRBV5-1 | . | TRBJ2-5 | 15 | .
TGTGCCAGCAGCCAGACAGGTCCCGGAAACACCATATATTTT | CASSQTGPGNTIYF | TRBV27 | . | TRBJ1-3 | 14 | .
TGTGCCAGCAGTCACACAGGGGTACGAGCGGAGCAGTACTTC | CASSHTGVRAEQYF | TRBV6-6 | . | TRBJ2-7 | 14 | TRBD1
TGCGCCAGCAGCCCCCAAAGACAGGGGGTAGAGACCCAGTACTTC | CASSPQRQGVETQYF | TRBV4-1 | . | TRBJ2-5 | 15 | TRBD1
TGTGCCAGCAGCTTAGGGGTATATCGCACCCAAGAGACCCAGTACTTC | CASSLGVYRTQETQYF | TRBV5-4 | few | TRBJ2-5 | 16 | .
TGCGCCAGCAGCTTGGAGGGCAGGGGAGAAACTAATGAAAAACTGTTTTTT | CASSLEGRGETNEKLFF | TRBV5-1 | . | TRBJ1-4 | 17 | .
TGTGCCAGCAACCCCGGGACCGATACGCAGTATTTT | CASNPGTDTQYF | TRBV27 | . | TRBJ2-3 | 12 | .
TGCGCCAGCAGCTTGGGAGGACCCTACGAGCAGTACTTC | CASSLGGPYEQYF | TRBV5-1 | . | TRBJ2-7 | 13 | .
TGTGCCAGTAGCCTAGACAGGGGGCTAACTGAAGCTTTCTTT | CASSLDRGLTEAFF | TRBV19 | . | TRBJ1-1 | 14 | TRBD1
TGTGCCAGCAGCCTCAGAGGGGGTTCTGAAAAACTGTTTTTT | CASSLRGGSEKLFF | TRBV6-5 | . | TRBJ1-4 | 14 | .
TGCGCCAGCAGCTTGGCGGGGGGGGGCTATGGCTACACCTTC | CASSLAGGGYGYTF | TRBV5-1 | . | TRBJ1-2 | 14 | .
TGCGCCAGCAGCCAAGACGTAGCGGGAGCCGGGGAGCTGTTTTTT | CASSQDVAGAGELFF | TRBV4-1 | few | TRBJ2-2 | 15 | TRBD2
TGTGCCAGCAGCTTGGGAAGGGTCAGGGTAGGCTCTGGAAACACCATATATTTT | CASSLGRVRVGSGNTIYF | TRBV5-5 | once | TRBJ1-3 | 18 | .
TGTGCCAGCAGTTACTCTGGTCCCTTTACCGGGGAGCTGTTTTTT | CASSYSGPFTGELFF | TRBV6-6 | . | TRBJ2-2 | 15 | .
TGTGCCAGCAGTTTGATCGGTATAGACAGGGGCGGTTTTCAGCCCCAGCATTTT | CASSLIGIDRGGFQPQHF | TRBV28 | . | TRBJ1-5 | 18 | TRBD1
TGTGCCAGCAGCGTAGATAGCGGGACCTCCTACGAGCAGTACTTC | CASSVDSGTSYEQYF | TRBV9 | . | TRBJ2-7 | 15 | TRBD2
TGTGCCAGCAGTTACTCGAGGGGTGGGGAGACCCAGTACTTC | CASSYSRGGETQYF | TRBV6-5 | . | TRBJ2-5 | 14 | .
TGTGCCAGCAGCCATAGGGAGGGGGCAGGGGCGGGCGGCTACACCTTC | CASSHREGAGAGGYTF | TRBV7-8 | . | TRBJ1-2 | 16 | TRBD1
TGCGCCAGCAGCCAGAGGGCGAGGACAGATACGCAGTATTTT | CASSQRARTDTQYF | TRBV4-1 | . | TRBJ2-3 | 14 | .
TGTGCCAGTAGTTGGAGGGGTGTTGGCACTGAAGCTTTCTTT | CASSWRGVGTEAFF | TRBV19 | . | TRBJ1-1 | 14 | .
TGTGCCACCAGCAGGTTCTCTGGGGCCAACGTCCTGACTTTC | CATSRFSGANVLTF | TRBV15 | once | TRBJ2-6 | 14 | .
TGCGCCAGCAGCGGGGGACAGGGAGGCGCTGGGGCCAACGTCCTGACTTTC | CASSGGQGGAGANVLTF | TRBV5-1 | . | TRBJ2-6 | 17 | TRBD1
TGTGCCAGCAGCTTTTGGGGCAATGAGCAGTTCTTC | CASSFWGNEQFF | TRBV7-9 | . | TRBJ2-1 | 12 | .
TGTGCCAGCAGTTTACACGGCCAGCCCCAGCATTTT | CASSLHGQPQHF | TRBV27 | . | TRBJ1-5 | 12 | .
TGTGCCAGCAGCTTAGGAAGGGCAGGGCCCCTCCAAGAGACCCAGTACTTC | CASSLGRAGPLQETQYF | TRBV11-2 | . | TRBJ2-5 | 17 | .
TGTGCCAGCAGTTCTACCAAGACAGGGTTCGGCGAGCAGTACTTC | CASSSTKTGFGEQYF | TRBV27 | . | TRBJ2-7 | 15 | TRBD1